This is a list of T cell receptor beta chains from one sample in a study of T-cell reconstitution after alpha-beta-depleted transplantation in children. TCRdb passed the PCR reads through MiXCR, listing each CDR3 protein once. The repertoire has more than 200,000 distinct CDR3 sequences, roughly 25% of them found once; the top ten carry about 5%. The starting material was PBMCs, mostly from graft donor cells, obtained 360 days after TCRalphabeta/CD19-depleted stem cell transplant. The origin of the receptors is a female patient aged 2-9 years who had a stem cell transplant for congenital amegakaryocytic thrombocytopenia, so the T cells may come from the graft donor. CDR3s include the opening cysteine and the closing phenylalanine or tryptophan. The D gene is left open where the match is weak. Size is omitted from some rows. Given values are once, few, many or a class for expanded clones.

d_call,v_call,j_call,clone_size,cdr3_aa,cdr3_nt
.,TRBV25-1,TRBJ1-2,.,CASSDPPHRDGYTF,TGTGCCAGCAGTGATCCTCCCCACAGGGACGGCTACACCTTC
TRBD1,TRBV29-1,TRBJ2-5,few,CSVGGQGETQYF,TGCAGCGTTGGAGGACAGGGAGAGACCCAGTACTTC
.,TRBV5-6,TRBJ1-2,.,CASSFWGNGYTF,TGTGCCAGCAGCTTCTGGGGTAATGGCTACACCTTC
TRBD1,TRBV6-1,TRBJ1-5,.,CASSEAGTGNQPQHF,TGTGCCAGCAGTGAGGCCGGGACAGGCAATCAGCCCCAGCATTTT
.,TRBV12-3/TRBV12-4,TRBJ1-3,.,CASSLHGQGNTIYF,TGTGCCAGCAGTTTACATGGACAGGGAAACACCATATATTTT
TRBD2,TRBV7-2,TRBJ2-5,.,CASAVWGRGETQYF,TGTGCCAGTGCAGTGTGGGGGAGGGGAGAGACCCAGTACTTC
.,TRBV6-1,TRBJ2-2,.,CASSEGQHTGELFF,TGTGCCAGCAGTGAAGGTCAGCACACCGGGGAGCTGTTTTTT
.,TRBV12-3/TRBV12-4,TRBJ2-1,few,CASSSRGRWGQFF,TGTGCCAGCAGTTCCCGCGGTAGATGGGGGCAGTTCTTC
TRBD1,TRBV28,TRBJ1-1,.,CASSLWLTGGSEAFF,TGTGCCAGCAGTTTATGGTTGACAGGGGGCTCTGAAGCTTTCTTT
.,TRBV4-1,TRBJ1-4,.,CASSRREGVTNEKLFF,TGCGCCAGCAGCAGGAGAGAGGGGGTAACTAATGAAAAACTGTTTTTT
TRBD2,TRBV29-1,TRBJ2-2,few,CSVVGGRGNTGELFF,TGCAGCGTTGTTGGCGGGAGGGGAAACACCGGGGAGCTGTTTTTT
.,TRBV5-1,TRBJ2-3,many,CASSLSGGSDTQYF,TGCGCCAGCAGCTTGTCAGGCGGGTCAGATACGCAGTATTTT
.,TRBV20-1,TRBJ2-3,.,CSAREIDTQYF,TGCAGTGCTAGAGAGATAGATACGCAGTATTTT
.,TRBV28,TRBJ1-5,.,CASSWDYQPQHF,TGTGCCAGCAGTTGGGACTATCAGCCCCAGCATTTT
TRBD2,TRBV10-3,TRBJ2-1,many,CAISESGGGSYNEQFF,TGTGCCATCAGTGAGTCTGGGGGGGGTTCCTACAATGAGCAGTTCTTC
.,TRBV28,TRBJ2-7,.,CASKSSLSREQYF,TGTGCCAGCAAAAGTTCTCTTTCTCGCGAGCAGTACTTC
TRBD2,TRBV4-2,TRBJ2-7,few,CASRGRDEQYF,TGTGCCAGCAGGGGGAGGGACGAGCAGTACTTC
TRBD1,TRBV28,TRBJ2-5,few,CASSPSDREETQYF,TGTGCCAGCAGTCCCTCGGACAGGGAAGAGACCCAGTACTTC
TRBD1,TRBV7-2,TRBJ2-7,few,CASSTGTGGYEQYF,TGTGCCAGCAGCACAGGGACAGGGGGTTACGAGCAGTACTTC
TRBD2,TRBV7-8,TRBJ2-2,.,CASTSPAGGYTGELFF,TGTGCCAGCACCTCCCCAGCGGGGGGGTACACCGGGGAGCTGTTTTTT
.,TRBV3-1,TRBJ2-3,.,CASSQSAGTDTQYF,TGTGCCAGCAGCCAATCAGCGGGCACAGATACGCAGTATTTT
TRBD2,TRBV10-3,TRBJ2-2,.,CAITPSGLNTGELFF,TGTGCCATCACCCCTAGCGGGCTCAACACCGGGGAGCTGTTTTTT
.,TRBV12-3/TRBV12-4,TRBJ2-1,.,CASSSRTIYNEQFF,TGTGCCAGCAGCTCTCGGACGATCTACAATGAGCAGTTCTTC
.,TRBV18,TRBJ2-5,few,CASSPIIMVGKETQYF,TGTGCCAGCTCACCGATAATAATGGTGGGGAAAGAGACCCAGTACTTC
.,TRBV28,TRBJ2-7,few,CASSLFRDTYEQYF,TGTGCCAGCAGTTTATTCAGGGACACCTACGAGCAGTACTTC
.,TRBV6-5,TRBJ1-1,.,CASIGLPLVAFF,TGTGCCAGCATCGGCCTCCCGTTGGTAGCTTTCTTT
.,TRBV6-2/TRBV6-3,TRBJ2-2,.,CATTRRVNTGELFF,TGTGCCACGACGCGGCGGGTAAACACCGGGGAGCTGTTTTTT
TRBD2,TRBV20-1,TRBJ2-5,.,CSASGVAGKETQYF,TGCAGTGCTAGCGGGGTAGCGGGGAAGGAGACCCAGTACTTC
TRBD1,TRBV12-3/TRBV12-4,TRBJ1-1,.,CASSDRALGTEAFF,TGTGCCAGCAGCGACAGGGCCCTGGGCACTGAAGCTTTCTTT
.,TRBV3-1,TRBJ2-1,few,CASSHIDEQFF,TGTGCCAGCAGCCATATCGATGAGCAGTTCTTC
TRBD1,TRBV18,TRBJ2-5,.,CASSSRDRGPETQYF,TGTGCCAGCTCATCGCGGGACAGGGGGCCAGAGACCCAGTACTTC
.,TRBV12-3/TRBV12-4,TRBJ1-2,few,CASTVMSAYYGYTF,TGTGCCAGCACTGTGATGAGTGCTTACTATGGCTACACCTTC
.,TRBV6-2/TRBV6-3,TRBJ2-6,.,CASSNLQLSGANVLTF,TGTGCCAGCAGTAACCTACAACTCTCTGGGGCCAACGTCCTGACTTTC
TRBD2,TRBV2,TRBJ2-2,.,CASSASGLAGGRTGELFF,TGTGCCAGCAGTGCATCCGGTCTAGCGGGAGGGCGAACCGGGGAGCTGTTTTTT
TRBD1,TRBV25-1,TRBJ1-2,.,CASREQGAGGYTF,TGTGCCAGCAGGGAACAGGGGGCTGGAGGCTACACCTTC
.,TRBV28,TRBJ1-5,few,CASSFFGPNQPQHF,TGTGCCAGCAGTTTTTTCGGTCCTAATCAGCCCCAGCATTTT
TRBD1,TRBV7-6,TRBJ2-5,.,CASSAADRAQETQYF,TGTGCCAGCAGCGCCGCCGACAGGGCACAAGAGACCCAGTACTTC
.,TRBV12-3/TRBV12-4,TRBJ1-2,.,CASSPQGFYGYTF,TGTGCCAGCAGCCCACAGGGTTTTTATGGCTACACCTTC
TRBD1,TRBV29-1,TRBJ2-3,.,CSGGQGWADTQYF,TGCAGCGGGGGACAGGGGTGGGCAGATACGCAGTATTTT
.,TRBV27,TRBJ1-2,.,CASSYDASFYGYTF,TGTGCCAGCAGTTACGATGCCTCGTTCTATGGCTACACCTTC
.,TRBV20-1,TRBJ2-5,few,CSAIRGEETQYF,TGCAGTGCTATCAGGGGAGAAGAGACCCAGTACTTC
.,TRBV4-1,TRBJ2-3,.,CASSQDGSGAGKVTDTQYF,TGCGCCAGCAGCCAAGATGGTAGTGGGGCGGGGAAAGTCACAGATACGCAGTATTTT
.,TRBV4-2,TRBJ2-3,.,CASSQVQVLQQYF,TGTGCCAGCAGCCAAGTACAGGTCCTCCAACAGTATTTT
.,TRBV20-1,TRBJ2-2,few,CSAPYWTGELFF,TGCAGTGCCCCATACTGGACCGGGGAGCTGTTTTTT
TRBD2,TRBV3-1,TRBJ2-3,.,CASSPRTSGPSDTQYF,TGTGCCAGCAGCCCTCGGACTAGCGGGCCCTCGGATACGCAGTATTTT
TRBD2,TRBV7-9,TRBJ2-3,few,CASSLPAGGPRTDTQYF,TGTGCCAGCAGCCTTCCAGCGGGGGGGCCTCGCACAGATACGCAGTATTTT
.,TRBV10-3,TRBJ2-3,.,CAISYGDFNTDTQYF,TGTGCCATCAGTTACGGTGACTTCAACACAGATACGCAGTATTTT
TRBD2,TRBV3-1,TRBJ2-7,.,CASSQALAEFYEQYF,TGTGCCAGCAGCCAAGCGCTAGCGGAATTCTACGAGCAGTACTTC
.,TRBV15,TRBJ2-7,.,CATSRDLGGRVYEQYF,TGTGCCACCAGCAGAGATCTGGGGGGGCGCGTCTACGAGCAGTACTTC
.,TRBV18,TRBJ2-5,.,CASSPTGQETQYF,TGTGCCAGCTCGCCGACAGGCCAGGAGACCCAGTACTTC
TRBD2,TRBV28,TRBJ2-5,.,CASQFFGPAGVETQYF,TGTGCCAGTCAGTTCTTTGGTCCAGCGGGGGTGGAGACCCAGTACTTC
.,TRBV28,TRBJ2-3,.,CASSSRQGYTDTQYF,TGTGCCAGCAGTTCGCGGCAGGGCTACACAGATACGCAGTATTTT
.,TRBV20-1,TRBJ2-3,few,CSASNTDTQYF,TGCAGTGCAAGCAACACAGATACGCAGTATTTT
.,TRBV4-2,TRBJ2-5,few,CASSRTELLGETQYF,TGTGCCAGCAGCCGAACAGAGCTGTTGGGAGAGACCCAGTACTTC
.,TRBV5-1,TRBJ2-3,.,CASSLMTDTQYF,TGCGCCAGCAGCTTGATGACAGATACGCAGTATTTT
.,TRBV20-1,TRBJ1-6,few,CSAQDRKGSYNSPLHF,TGCAGTGCCCAGGACAGAAAGGGCTCCTATAATTCACCCCTCCACTTT
TRBD2,TRBV25-1,TRBJ2-5,few,CASLEGLAGVETQYF,TGTGCCAGTCTCGAGGGACTAGCGGGAGTGGAGACCCAGTACTTC
.,TRBV4-3,TRBJ2-4,.,CASSQDLRRAKNIQYF,TGCGCCAGCAGCCAAGATTTGAGGAGAGCCAAAAACATTCAGTACTTC
.,TRBV15,TRBJ2-1,many,CATSRDPSPSYNEQFF,TGTGCCACCAGCAGAGATCCTAGTCCCTCCTACAATGAGCAGTTCTTC